The 21 T cell receptor beta chains presented below share a single source sample, sequenced in a study of cytomegalovirus exposure and HLA in healthy donors. PCR used 60 Vbeta primers and 13 Jbeta primers. The repertoire was sequenced with immunoSEQ multiplex PCR; TCRdb's copy has only in-frame clones and lacks some. The profile shows 200,000 to 250,000 clones, approximately 88% of them singletons. The specimen was PBMCs. The receptors stem from a boy between 2 and 15 years old in good health and CMV-seronegative.

The chain carries TRBV2 and TRBJ1-1; 7 bases are a match to TRBD1. After removal of 6 bases from V and 7 bases from J, the junction contained 5 bases not matched to a gene. Germline loops: CDR1 SNHLY, CDR2 FYNNEI. This CDR3 is 12 amino acids long. The CDR3 bases are TGTGCCAGCAGGACAGGGAAGGGTGAAGCTTTCTTT. It yields the protein CASRTGKGEAFF. Variable domain in full (rest from reference TRBV2 and TRBJ1-1): EPEVTQTPSHQVTQMGQEVILRCVPISNHLYFYWYRQILGQKVEFLVSFYNNEISEKSEIFDDQFSVERPDGSNFTLKIRSTKLEDSAMYFCASRTGKGEAFFGQGTRLTVV.

This clone has a handful of counts. CDR3 residues: CASSFGESYGYTF. For the CDR3, the DNA is TGTGCCAGCAGTTTTGGGGAGTCCTATGGCTACACCTTC. The chain joins TRBV27 to TRBJ1-2; D unresolved. Germline CDR1 and CDR2: MNHEY and SMNVEV (reference sequence). The CDR3 length is 13 residues. The V end was cut by 3 bases, the J end by 4 bases, with 9 bases between.

The chain uses TRBV5-8 and TRBJ2-7; 7 bases agree with TRBD1. The CDR3 contains 13 residues. Germline V gene data show CDR1 as SGHTS and CDR2 as YDEGEE. After removal of 4 bases from V and 3 bases from J, the junction contained 4 bases not matched to a gene. CDR3 in DNA: TGTGCCAGCAGCATAACAGGGGTCTACGAGCAGTACTTC. Its protein is CASSITGVYEQYF.

V usage is TRBV6-5 and J usage is TRBJ2-1, with TRBD2 matching 10 bases. The CDR3 extends over 13 amino acids. V lost 7 bases to trimming and J lost 6 bases; unmatched junction nucleotides: 3. Germline CDR1 reads MNHEY; CDR2 reads SVGAGI. The CDR3 nucleotides read TGTGCCAGCACCCTAGCGGGAGTCAATGAGCAGTTCTTC. As protein: CASTLAGVNEQFF.

This clone has a handful of counts. This chain links TRBV4-1 with TRBJ1-1; D ambiguous. The CDR3 is made up of 13 amino acids. V was clipped by 4 bases and J by 1 base, with 7 bases between them. Germline lookup yields CDR1 MGHRA and CDR2 YSYEKL. The CDR3: CASSPGENTEAFF. The CDR3 DNA reads as TGCGCCAGCAGCCCCGGTGAGAACACTGAAGCTTTCTTT.

The chain carries TRBV27 and TRBJ1-1, with 9 bases identical to TRBD1. Germline lookup yields CDR1 MNHEY and CDR2 SMNVEV (reference sequence). The V and J ends lost 4 bases and 10 bases, in that order; junction bases with no gene match: 4. The CDR3 spans 12 residues. CDR3 protein: CASSSDRGIAFF. In DNA, the CDR3 is TGTGCCAGCAGTTCGGACAGGGGTATAGCTTTCTTT.

On this clone: A junction boundary mismatches the germline segment, possibly from a read error. This chain connects TRBV7-9 to TRBJ1-5; TRBD1 is a possible D gene (6 bases). Germline CDR1 is SEHNR and CDR2 is FQNEAQ (reference sequence). This CDR3 is built from 14 residues. CDR3 DNA: TGTTCCAGCAGCTTAGGGGGGGGGAATCAGCCCCAGCATTTT. Its translation: CSSSLGGGNQPQHF.

This sequence joins TRBV7-8 and TRBJ2-1; TRBD2 aligns across 11 bases. Germline V lookup: CDR1 SGHVS, CDR2 FQNEAQ. The J segment lost 0 bases and the V segment lost 2 bases, leaving 12 bases of the junction unmatched. The CDR3 sequence is 20 residues long. The CDR3 DNA is TGTGCCAGCAGCTTAACCGGGGGACTAGCGGAATTCGGCTCCTACAATGAGCAGTTCTTC. Its protein product is CASSLTGGLAEFGSYNEQFF. The full variable domain, with the rest looked up from reference TRBV7-8 and TRBJ2-1, is GAGVSQSPRYKVAKRGQDVALRCDPISGHVSLFWYQQALGQGPEFLTYFQNEAQLDKSGLPSDRFFAERPEGSVSTLKIQRTQQEDSAVYLCASSLTGGLAEFGSYNEQFFGPGTRLTVL.

The chain recombines TRBV19 with TRBJ1-2, with TRBD1 identical over 9 bases. Trimming removed 8 bases from V and 6 bases from J; junction bases left unmatched: 10. CDR3 length equals 14 residues. The germline gives CDR1 LNHDA, CDR2 SQIVND (reference sequence). In DNA, the CDR3 is TGTGCCAGTGTCAATACGGACAGGGGCCATGGCTACACCTTC. This gives the protein CASVNTDRGHGYTF.

The chain joins TRBV6-5 to TRBJ2-1; 8 bases are a match to TRBD1. In germline, CDR1 is MNHEY, CDR2 SVGAGI. The ends lost 6 bases at V and 12 bases at J; junction bases unmatched: 7. The CDR3 extends over 12 amino acids. CDR3 in DNA: TGTGCCAGCAGCCACCCCGGGACAGGGCAGTTCTTC. It is translated as CASSHPGTGQFF.

The chain recombines TRBV6-1 with TRBJ2-3, with D perhaps matching TRBD2 (6 bases). CDR3 length equals 15 residues. The V gene lost 5 bases and the J gene lost 2 bases, with 14 bases spanning the gap. The germline V gene has CDR1 MNHNS and CDR2 SASEGT. The chain's CDR3 is CASSRQAGLTDTQYF. The DNA of the CDR3 is TGTGCCAGCAGTCGTCAGGCGGGGCTCACAGATACGCAGTATTTT.

V gene TRBV2 combines with J gene TRBJ2-7; 9 bases fit TRBD1. Trimming at V came to 10 bases and at J to 5 bases, leaving 6 bases not matched to a gene. Germline V CDR1 and CDR2: SNHLY, FYNNEI. This CDR3 spans 12 amino acids. The CDR3 spells CATEQGAHEQYF. The CDR3 region has the DNA TGTGCCACGGAACAGGGGGCCCACGAGCAGTACTTC.

The chain combines TRBV6-1 with TRBJ1-5, with a possible D match to TRBD1 (6 bases). Deletions cut 2 bases from V and 16 bases from J, with 21 bases between. Germline CDR1 MNHNS, CDR2 SASEGT. This CDR3 has 14 amino acids. The CDR3 loop is CASSERTVPCLEHF. CDR3 sequence (DNA): TGTGCCAGCAGTGAAAGGACAGTTCCCTGCCTCGAACATTTT.

This chain connects TRBV6-6 to TRBJ1-1, with a possible D match to TRBD1 (5 bases). The germline V gene encodes CDR1 MNHNY and CDR2 SVGAGI (reference sequence). The CDR3 sequence is 14 residues long. V was clipped by 6 bases and J by 3 bases, with 14 bases between them. In DNA form, the CDR3 reads TGTGCCAGCAGGGGCTTGGGAGGGGACACTGAAGCTTTCTTT. Its protein is CASRGLGGDTEAFF.

The chain recombines TRBV27 with TRBJ2-1, with 8 bases identical to TRBD2. This CDR3 has 13 amino acids. Per germline, CDR1 MNHEY and CDR2 SMNVEV (reference sequence). V was clipped by 11 bases and J by 3 bases; unmatched bases: 6. In nucleotides, the CDR3 is TGTGCCTCACATAGCGGGGTCTACAATGAGCAGTTCTTC. It is translated as CASHSGVYNEQFF.

This clone was seen a single time. This chain uses TRBV29-1 with TRBJ1-3, with a weak D call TRBD1 (6 bases). CDR1 is SQVTM and CDR2 is ANQGSEA in the germline V gene. Trimming shortened V by 2 bases and J by 0 bases, and 8 bases separated the two germline ends. CDR3 size: 14 residues. The CDR3, as DNA: TGCAGCGTTGAACGGACAGACTCTGGAAACACCATATATTTT. Amino acids: CSVERTDSGNTIYF.

DNA for the CDR3: TGTGCCAGCAGCCAGGACAGGGGCGTCGGTTCACCCCTCCACTTT. Protein product: CASSQDRGVGSPLHF. This chain links TRBV11-2 with TRBJ1-6, with 9 bases matching TRBD1. J gave up 9 bases and V 5 bases, and 8 bases lay outside the gene matches. From germline, CDR1 is SGHAT and CDR2 FQNNGV. The length of the CDR3 is 15 residues.

The chain is built from TRBV19 and TRBJ1-5; D is uncertain. The V gene lost 7 bases and the J gene lost 1 base, with 14 bases spanning the gap. The CDR3 has 15 amino acids. Germline V lookup: CDR1 LNHDA, CDR2 SQIVND (reference sequence). The CDR3 sequence is CASKVRGRSNQPQHF. The DNA of the CDR3 is TGTGCCAGTAAGGTCCGGGGAAGGAGCAATCAGCCCCAGCATTTT. The full variable domain, with the rest looked up from reference TRBV19 and TRBJ1-5, is DGGITQSPKYLFRKEGQNVTLSCEQNLNHDAMYWYRQDPGQGLRLIYYSQIVNDFQKGDIAEGYSVSREKKESFPLTVTSAQKNPTAFYLCASKVRGRSNQPQHFGDGTRLSIL.

This sequence joins TRBV5-1 and TRBJ1-2; tentative D call: TRBD1 (6 bases). CDR1 is SGHRS and CDR2 is YFSETQ in the germline V gene. Trimming took off 0 bases at V and 4 bases at J, with 13 bases between the two ends. The CDR3 totals 15 residues. The CDR3 DNA reads TGCGCCAGCAGCTTGGCTAACAGGGATACCTATGGCTACACCTTC. Encoded protein: CASSLANRDTYGYTF.

The rearrangement links TRBV9 to TRBJ2-1; 8 bases align to TRBD2. CDR3 length equals 17 residues. Germline CDR1 is SGDLS and CDR2 is YYNGEE. Trimming removed 4 bases from V and 5 bases from J; junction bases left unmatched: 14. The CDR3 sequence is CASSRGGRGRVDNEQFF. The CDR3 bases are TGTGCCAGCAGCCGCGGGGGGCGGGGGCGCGTGGACAATGAGCAGTTCTTC.

This rearrangement joins TRBV11-1 to TRBJ1-6; 7 bases fit TRBD1. The CDR3 consists of 14 residues. The J segment lost 6 bases and the V segment lost 8 bases, leaving 7 bases of the junction unmatched. Per germline, CDR1 SGHAT and CDR2 FQDESV (reference sequence). CDR3 region: CASFRRQGNSPLHF. The CDR3 DNA follows: TGTGCCAGCTTCCGGAGACAGGGTAATTCACCCCTCCACTTT.